The 21 T cell receptor beta chains presented below share a single source sample, sequenced in a study of PD-1 blockade in classical Hodgkin lymphoma. Profiled with immunoSEQ multiplex PCR; TCRdb holds only in-frame clones, not every one. This table has about 26,000 clones, roughly two thirds appearing once. In every patient, relapse followed autologous stem cell transplantation, while exposure to brentuximab vedotin differed. The specimen comprised peripheral blood mononuclear cells (PBMCs), sampled before the second cycle of nivolumab. These TCRs come from a human donor with classical Hodgkin lymphoma.

This clone was found a few times. The gene calls are TRBV7-2 and TRBJ2-1; 7 bases are a match to TRBD1. CDR3 length: 13 amino acids. CDR1 is SGHTA and CDR2 is FQGNSA in the germline V gene. The V gene end was trimmed by 4 bases and the J gene end by 8 bases; junction bases not matched to a gene: 5. DNA for the CDR3: TGTGCCAGCAGCTCATACAGGGGCCATGAGCAGTTCTTC. It is translated as CASSSYRGHEQFF.

The CDR3 DNA is TGTGCCAGTAGTATCGTAGGGCTTGAGGGCTACGAGCAGTACTTC. This encodes CASSIVGLEGYEQYF. The rearrangement links TRBV19 to TRBJ2-7; D might be TRBD2 (5 bases). This CDR3 is built from 15 residues. The V and J ends lost 3 bases and 3 bases respectively, with 15 bases between them. Germline assignment: CDR1 LNHDA and CDR2 SQIVND (reference sequence).

V usage is TRBV10-1 and J usage is TRBJ2-1; TRBD1 aligns across 9 bases. The V gene's germline CDR1 is WNHNN and CDR2 SYGVQD (reference sequence). The J segment lost 6 bases and the V segment lost 7 bases, leaving 7 bases of the junction unmatched. The CDR3 consists of 14 residues. CDR3 loop: CASMGDREGNEQFF. DNA for the CDR3: TGCGCCAGCATGGGGGACAGGGAGGGCAATGAGCAGTTCTTC.

V and J are TRBV5-1 and TRBJ1-6; maybe TRBD1 (5 bases). Trimming left V 7 bases short and J 5 bases short, with 10 bases between. CDR1 and CDR2 (germline): SGHRS, YFSETQ. This CDR3 spans 13 amino acids. The CDR3 DNA reads as TGCGCCAGCGGGGTAGGGGATAATTCACCCCTCCACTTT. This sequence encodes CASGVGDNSPLHF.

This clone was observed once. As DNA, the CDR3 is TGTGCCAGCTCACCCGCACAGGGGGCCGGGGAGACCCAGTACTTC. This sequence encodes CASSPAQGAGETQYF. J is TRBJ2-5 and V is TRBV18, with 9 bases matching TRBD1. The germline gives CDR1 KGHSH, CDR2 LQKENI. The ends lost 3 bases at V and 5 bases at J; junction bases unmatched: 7. The CDR3 runs 15 residues.

This clone has more than one count but fewer than ten. The rearrangement joins TRBV7-2 to TRBJ2-7; 12 positions match TRBD2. CDR1 and CDR2 from the germline V gene are SGHTA and FQGNSA. The CDR3 totals 15 residues. Germline trimming cut 6 bases from V and 3 bases from J; bases unmatched to any gene: 6. The CDR3 protein is CASSRGLAGRYEQYF. In DNA form, the CDR3 reads TGTGCCAGCAGTAGAGGACTAGCGGGACGCTACGAGCAGTACTTC.

The chain combines TRBV9 with TRBJ2-1; 7 positions agree with TRBD2. J was trimmed by 8 bases and V by 0 bases; bases with no gene match: 8. The germline V gene encodes CDR1 SGDLS and CDR2 YYNGEE. The CDR3 consists of 15 residues. The CDR3 bases are TGTGCCAGCAGCGTAGACCGGCGGGGGATGGATGAGCAGTTCTTC. As protein: CASSVDRRGMDEQFF.

Turning to this clone: Other DNA sequences in the same sample also yield this CDR3. V is TRBV27 and J is TRBJ2-3; no clear D gene. Per germline, CDR1 MNHEY and CDR2 SMNVEV (reference sequence). Trimming left V 5 bases short and J 4 bases short, with 4 bases between. CDR3 length: 11 residues. CDR3 protein: CASSKADTQYF. DNA of the CDR3: TGTGCCAGCAGTAAGGCAGATACGCAGTATTTT.

CDR3: CASSLDRKNIQYF. The CDR3 DNA sequence: TGTGCCAGCAGTTTAGACAGAAAAAACATTCAGTACTTC. V is TRBV27 and J is TRBJ2-4; D may be TRBD1 (5 bases). The CDR3 sequence is 13 residues long. Deletions cut 2 bases from V and 4 bases from J, with 6 bases between. Germline CDR1 and CDR2: MNHEY and SMNVEV (reference sequence).

The rearrangement joins TRBV4-2 to TRBJ2-1; TRBD2 matches 10 bases. J gave up 7 bases and V 1 base, and 4 bases lay outside the gene matches. This CDR3 has 15 residues. CDR1 and CDR2 from the germline V gene are LGHNA and YNFKEQ. CDR3 DNA sequence: TGTGCCAGCAGCCAAGGGGATAGCGGGAGGAATGAGCAGTTCTTC. Translated: CASSQGDSGRNEQFF.

J is TRBJ2-5 and V is TRBV5-4, with 9 bases identical to TRBD2. The V gene end was trimmed by 2 bases and the J gene end by 5 bases; junction bases not matched to a gene: 10. The length of the CDR3 is 16 residues. The germline gives CDR1 SGHNT, CDR2 YYREEE (reference sequence). CDR3 in amino acids: CASSFRVAGAVETQYF. DNA of the CDR3: TGTGCCAGCAGCTTTAGAGTAGCGGGAGCTGTGGAGACCCAGTACTTC.

The V and J genes are TRBV28 and TRBJ1-1; D unresolved. CDR3 length equals 15 residues. Trimming shortened V by 7 bases and J by 0 bases, and 15 bases separated the two germline ends. The V gene's germline CDR1 is MDHEN and CDR2 SYDVKM. CDR3 region: CASTVSLGVNTEAFF. The CDR3 nucleotides read TGTGCCAGCACCGTTAGTTTGGGAGTGAACACTGAAGCTTTCTTT.

V and J are TRBV6-1 and TRBJ1-4; the D gene is possibly TRBD1 (6 bases). CDR1 and CDR2 from the germline V gene are MNHNS and SASEGT. The CDR3 spans 15 residues. The V end lost 4 bases, the J end lost 8 bases, and 17 bases lay between the germline ends. CDR3 DNA sequence: TGTGCCAGCAGTGCCAGGGCCCAGGGGAGAGAAAAACTGTTTTTT. Protein: CASSARAQGREKLFF.

The chain recombines TRBV4-3 with TRBJ2-5; D gene uncertain. V was pared by 1 base and J by 1 base, with 4 bases between. The germline V gene encodes CDR1 LGHNA and CDR2 YSLEER. The length of the CDR3 is 13 residues. Here the CDR3 DNA reads TGCGCCAGCAGCCAAGGGATCCAAGAGACCCAGTACTTC. Translation gives CASSQGIQETQYF.

The V gene is TRBV18, the J gene TRBJ2-1; 7 bases are shared with TRBD1. With V trimmed by 6 bases and J by 5 bases, 10 bases remained unmatched. The CDR3 runs 15 residues. Germline V gene sequence: CDR1 KGHSH, CDR2 LQKENI. In DNA, the CDR3 is TGTGCCAGCTCCTTCCGGGACAGTCCCAACAATGAGCAGTTCTTC. Translation gives CASSFRDSPNNEQFF.

The chain recombines TRBV28 with TRBJ2-3, with D perhaps matching TRBD1 or TRBD2 (5 bases each). V was trimmed by 8 bases and J by 0 bases, leaving 9 bases between them. Germline values: CDR1 MDHEN, CDR2 SYDVKM. The CDR3 is 13 amino acids. The CDR3 protein is CASGGESTDTQYF. The CDR3 nucleotides read TGTGCCAGCGGGGGAGAAAGCACAGATACGCAGTATTTT.

The chain combines TRBV10-3 with TRBJ2-3; TRBD2 might be the D (7 bases). Germline V gives CDR1 ENHRY, CDR2 SYGVKD. V was pared by 6 bases and J by 5 bases, with 24 bases between. The CDR3 totals 17 residues. CDR3 sequence: CAISLGGGTLGKDTQYF. In nucleotides, the CDR3 is TGTGCCATCAGCTTAGGGGGGGGGACACTCGGGAAAGATACGCAGTATTTT.

The V and J genes are TRBV2 and TRBJ2-1, with D unclear. This CDR3 has 15 amino acids. Germline CDR1 SNHLY, CDR2 FYNNEI. V lost 2 bases and J 3 bases, leaving 11 bases between the germline ends. In DNA, the CDR3 is TGTGCCAGCAGTGAAAACCCCAGCGACTACAATGAGCAGTTCTTC. Its protein product is CASSENPSDYNEQFF.

The chain carries TRBV7-6 and TRBJ2-5; TRBD2 is a possible D gene (5 bases). Germline V gene lookup returns CDR1 SGHVS and CDR2 FNYEAQ. The CDR3 length is 16 residues. Trimming shortened V by 5 bases and J by 5 bases, and 21 bases separated the two germline ends. The CDR3 bases are TGTGCCAGCAGCCTAGAGGGTCGGGGAGCGCGGGAGACCCAGTACTTC. The encoded protein is CASSLEGRGARETQYF.

The V gene is TRBV6-4, the J gene TRBJ2-1; 8 nucleotides line up with TRBD2. The length of the CDR3 is 15 residues. J gave up 2 bases and V 2 bases, and 2 bases lay outside the gene matches. Germline lookup yields CDR1 MRHNA and CDR2 SNTAGT. CDR3 bases: TGTGCCAGCAGTGACGTAGCGGGGCCCTACAATGAGCAGTTCTTC. It translates to CASSDVAGPYNEQFF.

The J gene is TRBJ2-5, the V gene TRBV30; 8 bases line up with TRBD1. The J segment lost 6 bases and the V segment lost 4 bases, leaving 4 bases of the junction unmatched. This CDR3 comprises 12 residues. In germline, CDR1 is GTSNPN, CDR2 SVGIG (reference sequence). The chain's CDR3 is CAWNTGGKTQYF. The CDR3 region has the DNA TGTGCCTGGAATACAGGGGGAAAGACCCAGTACTTC.